This T cell receptor (beta chain) originates from a study of cytomegalovirus exposure and HLA in healthy donors (dated by TCRdb to about 2017). About the study as a whole: An earlier analysis of 587 of the donors reported 276 Gb of sequence data and 95 million to 120 million unique TCR beta sequences obtained from 150 million to 200 million T cells. Approximately 330 gigabases of sequencing data and 70 million to 100 million unique TCR sequences made up an early release that covered several hundred HLA-typed donors. Of the approximately 400 genotyped donors, about 84% fell in the genetic ancestry cluster associated with self-reported Caucasian donors. The study aimed to test whether cataloging public T cell receptors could reveal signatures of past pathogen exposure. The study used immunosequencing to profile the T cell repertoires of 666 subjects and linked those repertoires to cytomegalovirus serostatus. A separate validation cohort of over 95 different subjects was used in addition to the roughly 640-subject first cohort. The study combined high-throughput TCR immunosequencing, statistical association of individual TCRs with disease status, and machine learning to predict cytomegalovirus infection status. A later analysis re-analyzed previously published TCR beta repertoires from roughly 600 donors and added high-resolution HLA genotyping to study TCR occurrence patterns. Rather than using new phenotypic data, the later analysis identified candidate immune exposures from TCR beta sequences and from how often those sequences occurred across donors. An earlier analysis of some 500 of the donors used high-throughput TCR beta sequencing to judge whether each TCR beta V gene segment behaved as functional or pseudogenic. Donor age, sex, ethnicity and CMV serostatus were compiled together with the repertoire data. A later genetic analysis used genome-wide SNP genotypes for about 60% of the roughly 700 donors, treating that subset as a discovery cohort. All discovery cohort repertoires had been generated using a single sequencing platform. Class I and class II HLA loci were covered by the typing at four-digit resolution. Typing coverage varied by locus: roughly 629-630 donors for A, B, C, DRB1 and DQB1; some 520 for DQA1; more than 600 for DPA1; roughly 470 for DPB1. Four to six DR-DQ haplotypes were handled as single units for association and clustering, since linkage in the cohort was strong. On average, around 240,000 unique TCR beta nucleotide sequences were sequenced per donor among about 400 genotyped donors of the cohort, with about 17% of those sequences being non-productive.

Germline trimming: 3 bases from V, 8 bases from J; junction bases outside gene matches: 7. Including the terminal cysteine and phenylalanine, the CDR3 comprises 14 residues. Of all the DNA, just the CDR3 is kept, 42 bases in frame from base 1. CDR1 and CDR2 (SNHLY, FYNNEI) derive from the germline V gene. In total, approximately 690 healthy bone marrow donors made up the cohort. At the time of sampling, every cohort member was nominally healthy, though immune exposures that went unrecorded were likely present. Of the approximately 700 cohort members, around 310 had a positive CMV serostatus and approximately 400 had a negative one, while no CMV serostatus was recorded for the donor. A peripheral blood sample was provided by each donor, and peripheral blood mononuclear cells were used for TCR beta sequencing. Genomic DNA was extracted from the blood cell samples with the Qiagen DNeasy Blood Extraction Kit.

Library construction relied on the immunoSEQ multiplex PCR assay. For the multiplex PCR, a mixture combining 60 forward primers for TCR Vbeta segments and 13 reverse primers for TCR Jbeta segments was used. The CDR3 region of rearranged TCR beta genes was amplified from genomic DNA by a multiplex PCR assay. On the Illumina HiSeq System, the amplified TCR beta libraries were sequenced as 87-base-pair reads. On the study's bioinformatics: A later analysis tallied 75 million to 95 million unique TCR beta chains across the 666 repertoires, and around 9.9 million of those chains were shared by two or more donors. A nearest-neighbor algorithm error-corrected the raw reads and collapsed the reads into unique sequences, merging closely related sequences to remove PCR and sequencing errors. Alignment of CDR3 sequences to IMGT reference sequences was used to assign V, D and J gene segments. For a sequence to be retained, a match of at least six nucleotides to both a V gene segment and a J gene segment was required. A rearrangement was called productive if the CDR3 had no stop codons and remained in frame with V and J, and every other rearrangement was called non-productive. Following IMGT convention, CDR3 was defined as the stretch from the second conserved V-encoded cysteine to the conserved J-encoded phenylalanine. Sequences without an unambiguous match to a single V gene segment were excluded from the earlier analysis of about 600 of the donors. An earlier analysis of a few hundred of the donors called V segments functional above 56.7% productive rearrangements and segregating when the between-donor standard deviation exceeded 5%. A statistical classification framework was built to diagnose cytomegalovirus status from the catalog of TCR beta chain sequences. In a later analysis, TCR nucleotide sequences were compared against IMGT/GENE-DB human TR gene sequences so that V and J genes could be assigned. Using the TCRdist pipeline, a later analysis assigned CDR3 sequences along with most-parsimonious VDJ recombination scenarios. A later analysis defined each TCR beta chain by its CDR3 amino acid sequence plus V-gene family, and excluded reads lacking a unique V-gene family. To address suspected cross-contamination and a sequencing artifact, a later analysis removed 450 to 700 highly shared, low-generation-probability nucleotide sequences. For each public chain, a later analysis derived a clonal expansion index from normalized ranks of inferred template counts within each repertoire. In a later analysis, generation probabilities were computed with a VDJ recombination model fitted to out-of-frame rearrangements, and the resulting probabilities were checked against IGoR. Hypergeometric tests were used in a later analysis to score TCR-TCR, TCR-HLA and TCR-CMV co-occurrence, with a repertoire-size bias correction applied to the TCR pairs. In a later analysis, false discovery rates were estimated by permuting HLA or CMV assignments 20 times. In a later analysis, co-occurring TCRs were grouped using DBSCAN, with TCRdist sequence similarity added in when clustering inside HLA-allele-positive subsets. Repertoires with fewer than 30,000 or more than 120,000 public chains, plus five repertoires with anomalous nucleotide sharing, were excluded from co-occurrence clustering. TCRdb holds this immuneACCESS table with in-frame rearrangements only. Some clones are missing; in checked studies, unresolved V genes explain under half, and the rest has no known cause. V, J and clone size are those of that table, while D and trimming were read from the DNA. Across this sample there are over 200,000 clones, with 85% seen only once. Of the sample, over 1% falls within the top ten clones.

Study-wide conclusions, independent of this receptor: Broadly in line with IMGT annotations, most TCR beta V segments showed up in productive rearrangements about 90% or about 30% of the time in an earlier analysis of approximately 600 of the donors. Because HLA typing was unavailable for some donors at each locus, only the typed subset was used in association tests. A cluster of highly shared sequence variants was judged likely to be a technical artifact of the sequencing pipeline. A further reported finding was that TCR beta sequences accurately predicted the HLA-A and HLA-B alleles for most subjects in the first cohort. Specific HLA alleles were associated with around 18,000 TCR beta sequences at a false discovery rate of 0.05 in a later analysis. This cohort had only TCR beta chains sequenced, and the lack of alpha or paired-chain data limited which features could be detected. Roughly uniform sequencing depth across donors was assumed in presence/absence analyses, although this assumption may not hold. Most TCR sequences were seen in very few donors, while some public TCRs were found in many individuals. Linkage disequilibrium might explain the correlated functional status among segregating V segments, but an unknown experimental factor could not be excluded. According to the authors, the approach could potentially be generalized to other disease states and immunological phenotypes. Some IMGT-functional V segments, including TRBV6-2 and TRBV6-3, could not be told apart with the 87-base-pair reads, so those segments were excluded. A later analysis found that most CMV-associated TCR beta chains appeared HLA-restricted, with HLA associations seemingly driven largely by CMV exposure. In vitro tests confirmed that a few of the cytomegalovirus-associated TCR beta chains recognize cytomegalovirus antigens. In a later analysis, several top co-occurrence clusters were reported to appear linked to parvovirus B19, influenza, CMV and Epstein-Barr virus. The classifier was reported to diagnose cytomegalovirus status with high specificity and sensitivity in both the original cohort and the validation cohort. A later genetic analysis associated a missense DCLRE1C variant with V-gene and J-gene trimming of TCR beta chains, and an independent cohort replicated the association. Compared with equally common non-associated chains, HLA-associated TCR beta chains in a later analysis were more clonally expanded and had lower generation probabilities. According to a later genetic analysis, donors in an Asian-associated ancestry cluster had fewer N-insertions in productive TCRs than the roughly 670-donor mean. In the study, some 160 TCR beta chains were listed as associated with cytomegalovirus. Strong co-occurrence of HLA alleles, especially DR and DQ, made assigning TCR associations to individual alleles difficult. In a later analysis, the rate of TCR association differed among HLA loci, with DRB1 alleles having the most associated TCRs and HLA-C alleles having the fewest. The earlier analysis of approximately 560 of the donors excluded roughly 17 rarely observed V segments, including chromosome 9 orphons, because counts were too low. For the cohort, immune exposure information was limited to CMV serostatus.

Concerning this clone itself: Its antigen target is currently unknown. There are no base qualities to consult, and no much larger clone falls within one base.

Sequencing was done on a sample of PBMCs. The chain is made from TRBV2 and TRBJ1-2, with 9 middle bases fitting TRBD1. The TCR originated in a human donor in good health. The DNA sequence follows: TGTGCCAGCAGTGAGAGGGACAGGGCTTCAGGCTACACCTTC. Its coded protein is CASSERDRASGYTF.